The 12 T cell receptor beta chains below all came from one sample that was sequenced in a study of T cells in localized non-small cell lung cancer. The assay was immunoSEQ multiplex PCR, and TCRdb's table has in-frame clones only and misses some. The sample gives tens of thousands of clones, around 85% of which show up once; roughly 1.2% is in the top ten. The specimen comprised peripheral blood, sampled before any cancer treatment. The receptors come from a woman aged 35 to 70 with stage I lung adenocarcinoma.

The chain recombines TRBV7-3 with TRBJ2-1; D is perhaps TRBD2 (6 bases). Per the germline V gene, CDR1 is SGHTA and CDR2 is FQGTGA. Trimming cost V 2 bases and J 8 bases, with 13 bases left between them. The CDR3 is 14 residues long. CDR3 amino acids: CASSLGAGKHEQFF. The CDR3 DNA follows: TGTGCCAGCAGCTTAGGGGCGGGGAAACATGAGCAGTTCTTC.

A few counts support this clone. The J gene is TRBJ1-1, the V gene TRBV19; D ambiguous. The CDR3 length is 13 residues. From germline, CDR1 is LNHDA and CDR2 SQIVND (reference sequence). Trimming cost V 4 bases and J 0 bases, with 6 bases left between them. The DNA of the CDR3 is TGTGCCAGTAGTAATACGGTGAACACTGAAGCTTTCTTT. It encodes CASSNTVNTEAFF.

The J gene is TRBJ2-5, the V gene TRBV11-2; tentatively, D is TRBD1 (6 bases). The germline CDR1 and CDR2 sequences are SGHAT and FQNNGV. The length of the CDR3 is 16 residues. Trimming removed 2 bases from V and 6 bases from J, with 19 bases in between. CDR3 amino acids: CASSLIRPGAEKTQYF. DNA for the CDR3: TGTGCCAGCAGCTTAATTCGGCCAGGGGCAGAGAAGACCCAGTACTTC.

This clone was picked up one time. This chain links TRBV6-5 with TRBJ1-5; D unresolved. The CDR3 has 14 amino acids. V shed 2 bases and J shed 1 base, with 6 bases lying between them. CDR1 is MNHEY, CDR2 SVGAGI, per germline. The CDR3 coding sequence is TGTGCCAGCAGTTACGGCACGAGCAATCAGCCCCAGCATTTT. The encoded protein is CASSYGTSNQPQHF.

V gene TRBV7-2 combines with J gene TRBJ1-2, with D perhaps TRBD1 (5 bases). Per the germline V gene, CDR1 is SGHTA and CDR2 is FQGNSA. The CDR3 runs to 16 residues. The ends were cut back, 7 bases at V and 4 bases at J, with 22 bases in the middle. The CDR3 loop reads CASTRGLGVYGYGYTF. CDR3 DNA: TGTGCCAGCACCCGAGGTTTGGGGGTTTACGGCTATGGCTACACCTTC. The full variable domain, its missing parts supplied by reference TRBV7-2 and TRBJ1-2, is GAGVSQSPSNKVTEKGKDVELRCDPISGHTALYWYRQSLGQGLEFLIYFQGNSAPDKSGLPSDRFSAERTGGSVSTLTIQRTQQEDSAVYLCASTRGLGVYGYGYTFGSGTRLTVV.

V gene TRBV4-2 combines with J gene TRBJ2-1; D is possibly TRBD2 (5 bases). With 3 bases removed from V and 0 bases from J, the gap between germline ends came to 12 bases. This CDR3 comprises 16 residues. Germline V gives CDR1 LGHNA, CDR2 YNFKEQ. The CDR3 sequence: CASSQPSTSSYNEQFF. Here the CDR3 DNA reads TGTGCCAGCAGCCAGCCTAGCACTAGCTCCTACAATGAGCAGTTCTTC.

As DNA, the CDR3 is TGCGCCAGCAGCTTGTCGGGACAGATGAACACTGAAGCTTTCTTT. Amino acids: CASSLSGQMNTEAFF. V is TRBV5-1 and J is TRBJ1-1, with 7 bases that match TRBD1. Germline loops: CDR1 SGHRS, CDR2 YFSETQ. The CDR3 is 15 amino acids. J gave up 0 bases and V 1 base, and 3 bases lay outside the gene matches.

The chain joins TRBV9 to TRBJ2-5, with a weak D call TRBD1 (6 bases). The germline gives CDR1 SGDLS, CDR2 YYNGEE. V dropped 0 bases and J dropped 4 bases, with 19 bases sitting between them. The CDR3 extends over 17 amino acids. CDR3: CASSVGGAGARGETQYF. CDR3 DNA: TGTGCCAGCAGCGTAGGAGGAGCTGGGGCCAGGGGAGAGACCCAGTACTTC.

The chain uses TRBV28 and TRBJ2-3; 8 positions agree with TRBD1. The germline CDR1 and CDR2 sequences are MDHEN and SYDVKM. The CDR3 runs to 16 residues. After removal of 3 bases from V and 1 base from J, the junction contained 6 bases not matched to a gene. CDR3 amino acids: CASSFTPGGGTDTQYF. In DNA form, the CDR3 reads TGTGCCAGCAGTTTCACTCCAGGGGGCGGCACAGATACGCAGTATTTT.

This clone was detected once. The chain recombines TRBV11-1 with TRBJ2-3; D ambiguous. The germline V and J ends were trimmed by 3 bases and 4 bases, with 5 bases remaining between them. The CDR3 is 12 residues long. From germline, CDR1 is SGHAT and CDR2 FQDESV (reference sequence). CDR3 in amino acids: CASSLDPDTQYF. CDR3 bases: TGTGCCAGCAGCTTGGACCCAGATACGCAGTATTTT.

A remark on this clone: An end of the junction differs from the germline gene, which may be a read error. CDR3 in DNA: TGTGCCAGCAGCTCAGGGGGGAGGAACTTTGGCTACACCTTC. Protein: CASSSGGRNFGYTF. The rearrangement uses TRBV7-2 and TRBJ1-2, with 7 bases lining up with TRBD1. The CDR3 runs 14 residues. The germline CDR1 and CDR2 sequences are SGHTA and FQGNSA.

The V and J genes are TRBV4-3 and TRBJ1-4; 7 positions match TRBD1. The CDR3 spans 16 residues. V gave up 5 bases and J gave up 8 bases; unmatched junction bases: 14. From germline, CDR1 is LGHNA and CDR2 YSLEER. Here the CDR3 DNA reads TGCGCCAGCAGCTCAATCCCAAGCAGGGGGGGCGAAAAACTGTTTTTT. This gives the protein CASSSIPSRGGEKLFF.